This TCR beta chain is drawn from a study of cytomegalovirus exposure and HLA in healthy donors (dated by TCRdb to 2016 to 2017). The study in broad terms: In an earlier analysis of about 560 of the donors, about 260 Gb of sequence data and just under 120 million unique TCR beta sequences from 150 million to 200 million T cells were reported. To predict cytomegalovirus infection status, the study brought together high-throughput TCR immunosequencing, statistical association of individual TCRs with disease status, and machine learning. In addition to the first cohort of around 670 subjects, a separate validation cohort of under 150 different subjects was used. In the later analysis, no new phenotypic data were used to find candidate immune exposures; instead, reliance was placed on TCR beta sequences and their occurrence across donors. A later genetic analysis took genome-wide SNP genotypes for about 55% of the 666 donors and used that subset as a discovery cohort. In an earlier analysis of around 540 of the donors, high-throughput TCR beta sequencing was used to judge whether each TCR beta V gene segment behaved as functional or pseudogenic. The aim of the study was to test whether cataloging public T cell receptors could identify signatures of past pathogen exposure. Among a few hundred genotyped donors of the cohort, an average of approximately 240,000 unique TCR beta nucleotide sequences were sequenced per donor, roughly a sixth of them non-productive. All discovery cohort repertoires had been generated using a single sequencing platform. To study patterns of TCR occurrence, a later analysis re-analyzed previously published TCR beta repertoires from 600 to 750 donors and added high-resolution HLA genotyping. Class I and class II HLA loci were covered by the typing at four-digit resolution. The genetic ancestry cluster associated with self-reported Caucasian donors included around four fifths of the approximately 400 genotyped donors. An early release that covered several hundred HLA-typed donors contained 300 to 350 gigabases of sequencing data and about 93 million unique TCR sequences. Several DR-DQ haplotypes were handled as single units for association and clustering, since linkage in the cohort was strong. Alongside the repertoire data, information on donor age, sex, ethnicity and CMV serostatus was compiled. The number of donors typed differed by locus, with about 620-630 for A, B, C, DRB1 and DQB1, roughly 520 for DQA1, 600 to 610 for DPA1, and some 470 for DPB1. The study used immunosequencing to profile the T cell repertoires of 666 subjects and linked those repertoires to cytomegalovirus serostatus.

Libraries came from the immunoSEQ multiplex PCR assay. For the multiplex PCR, a mixture combining 60 forward primers for TCR Vbeta segments and 13 reverse primers for TCR Jbeta segments was used. A multiplex PCR assay on genomic DNA amplified the CDR3 region of rearranged TCR beta genes. Amplified TCR beta libraries were sequenced as 87-base-pair reads on the Illumina HiSeq System. In the original analysis: A later analysis counted about 76 million unique TCR beta chains across the 666 repertoires, and around 9.9 million of these chains were shared by at least two donors. A nearest-neighbor algorithm error-corrected the raw reads and collapsed the reads into unique sequences, merging closely related sequences to remove PCR and sequencing errors. CDR3 sequences were aligned to IMGT reference sequences to assign V, D and J gene segments. For a sequence to be retained, a match of at least six nucleotides to both a V gene segment and a J gene segment was required. Rearrangements were classified as productive when the CDR3 lacked stop codons and remained in frame with V and J, and all other rearrangements were classified as non-productive. CDR3 was defined according to IMGT convention as the region running from the second conserved V-encoded cysteine to the conserved J-encoded phenylalanine. The earlier analysis of about 570 of the donors excluded any sequence lacking an unambiguous match to a single V gene segment. In an earlier analysis of 587 of the donors, a V segment was called functional when productive rearrangements were above 56.7%, and segregating when the standard deviation between donors exceeded 5%. To diagnose cytomegalovirus status from the catalog of TCR beta chain sequences, a statistical classification framework was built. A later analysis assigned V and J genes by comparing TCR nucleotide sequences with IMGT/GENE-DB human TR gene sequences. Using the TCRdist pipeline, a later analysis assigned CDR3 sequences along with most-parsimonious VDJ recombination scenarios. In a later analysis, each TCR beta chain was defined by its CDR3 amino acid sequence together with its V-gene family, and reads lacking a unique V-gene family were excluded. A later analysis removed 450 to 600 highly shared, low-generation-probability nucleotide sequences to deal with suspected cross-contamination and a sequencing artifact. For each public chain, a later analysis derived a clonal expansion index from normalized ranks of inferred template counts within each repertoire. A later analysis computed generation probabilities with a VDJ recombination model fitted to out-of-frame rearrangements, and checked the results against IGoR. Hypergeometric tests were used in a later analysis to score TCR-TCR, TCR-HLA and TCR-CMV co-occurrence, with a repertoire-size bias correction applied to the TCR pairs. False discovery rates were estimated in a later analysis by permuting HLA or CMV assignments 20 times. In a later analysis, co-occurring TCRs were grouped with DBSCAN, and TCRdist sequence similarity was added when clustering was performed within HLA-allele-positive subsets. Repertoires with fewer than 30,000 or more than 120,000 public chains were left out of co-occurrence clustering, as were about 5 repertoires with anomalous nucleotide sharing. The table was pulled from immuneACCESS by TCRdb, which kept in-frame rearrangements only. Such tables lose some clones; where checked, under half of the loss comes from unresolved V genes, and the rest has no known cause. V, J and clone size are those of that table, while D and trimming were read from the DNA. The sample table contains about 110,000 clones; only one count was recorded for around 79% of them. Around 3.1% of the sample goes to the ten largest clones.

The cohort was made up of 650 to 700 healthy bone marrow donors. At the time of sampling, every cohort member was nominally healthy, though immune exposures that went unrecorded were likely present. The donor was CMV seronegative and was included in the group of 352 seronegative cohort members. Each donor provided a peripheral blood sample, and peripheral blood mononuclear cells were used for TCR beta sequencing. Genomic DNA was extracted from the blood cell samples with the Qiagen DNeasy Blood Extraction Kit. Overall results and qualifications from the work: CMV serostatus was the only immune exposure information available for the cohort. At a false discovery rate of 0.05, a later analysis linked some 18,000 TCR beta sequences to specific HLA alleles. When HLA alleles, especially DR and DQ, strongly co-occurred, TCR associations were difficult to assign to individual alleles. Because some donors lacked HLA typing at each locus, the association tests relied only on the typed subset. According to a later analysis, parvovirus B19, influenza, CMV and Epstein-Barr virus appeared linked to several top co-occurrence clusters. An earlier analysis of 587 of the donors showed that most TCR beta V segments appeared in productive rearrangements either about 87% or about 30% of the time, which broadly matched IMGT annotations. Roughly uniform sequencing depth across donors was assumed in presence/absence analyses, although this assumption may not hold. A total of 164 TCR beta chains were listed by the study as associated with cytomegalovirus. Because counts were too low, fewer than 20 rarely observed V segments, including chromosome 9 orphons, were excluded from the earlier analysis of some 540 of the donors. Compared with the approximately 670-donor mean, donors in an Asian-associated ancestry cluster had fewer N-insertions in productive TCRs, according to a later genetic analysis. Correlated functional status among segregating V segments might reflect linkage disequilibrium, but an unknown experimental factor could not be ruled out. According to a later analysis, most CMV-associated TCR beta chains appeared to be HLA-restricted, and the HLA associations seemed to be driven largely by CMV exposure. According to the authors, the approach could potentially be generalized to other disease states and immunological phenotypes. While some public TCRs were present in many individuals, most TCR sequences turned up only very rarely across donors. In a later analysis, the rate of TCR association differed among HLA loci, with DRB1 alleles having the most associated TCRs and HLA-C alleles having the fewest. Three of the identified cytomegalovirus-associated TCR beta chains were confirmed in vitro to be specific for cytomegalovirus antigens. A further reported finding was that TCR beta sequences accurately predicted the HLA-A and HLA-B alleles for most subjects in the first cohort. A group of highly shared sequence variants was considered likely to be a technical artifact of the sequencing pipeline. V-gene and J-gene trimming of TCR beta chains was associated with a missense DCLRE1C variant in a later genetic analysis, and the association was replicated in an independent cohort. In a later analysis, HLA-associated TCR beta chains showed more clonal expansion and lower generation probabilities than non-associated chains that were equally common. The cohort was sequenced for TCR beta chains only, and without alpha or paired-chain data the features that could be detected were limited. The classifier was reported to diagnose cytomegalovirus status with high specificity and sensitivity in both the original and validation cohorts.

This clone showed up just a few times. The target of this receptor is not known. Per-base qualities were not stored, and no clone one base away is much larger. This receptor was taken from a woman between 40 and 55 years old in good health and CMV-seronegative. Sample: PBMCs.

The bases are TGTGCCTGGAGTGCGACAGGGGGCTACGAGCAGTACTTC. Its amino acids are CAWSATGGYEQYF. The V and J genes are TRBV30 and TRBJ2-7, with 9 junctional bases fitting TRBD1. CDR1 GTSNPN and CDR2 SVGIG were looked up in the germline V gene (reference sequence). The CDR3 sequence holds 13 residues, the cysteine and phenylalanine included. Only the CDR3 part of the read is kept: 39 bases, read in frame from the first base. V loses 1 base at its end and J loses 3 bases; junction bases beyond the gene matches: 1. The variable domain in full, with residues beyond the CDR3 obtained from the reference TRBV30 and TRBJ2-7 genes, is SQTIHQWPATLVQPVGSPLSLECTVEGTSNPNLYWYRQAAGRGLQLLFYSVGIGQISSEVPQNLSASRPQDRQFILSSKKLLLSDSGFYLCAWSATGGYEQYFGPGTRLTVT.